These 24 T cell receptor beta chains originate from one sample sequenced in a study of TIL therapy for anti-PD-1-resistant metastatic lung cancer. Time point described: pre-treatment sample, taken before nivolumab and TIL therapy. Pleural nodules or supraclavicular lymph nodes made up most of the excised metastases sampled. This was the immunoSEQ v3 assay. TCRdb's table, derived via immunoSEQ multiplex PCR, lists solely in-frame clones and lacks some. The repertoire holds 13,000 or so clones, with 66% as singletons. This sample comprised tumor tissue, obtained at baseline. Source of these receptors: a woman aged 30 to 85 with non-small cell lung cancer.

By share, this clone counts as medium-sized. The gene calls are TRBV18 and TRBJ1-5; TRBD1 aligns across 7 bases. The CDR3 covers 15 residues. The trim removed 2 bases at V and 5 bases at J, leaving 6 bases unmatched. Germline V CDR1 and CDR2: KGHSH, LQKENI. This CDR3 reads CASSPFQGEDQPQHF. The CDR3 bases are TGTGCCAGCTCACCATTCCAGGGGGAAGATCAGCCCCAGCATTTT.

The gene calls are TRBV11-3 and TRBJ2-1; D is unclear. Germline V gene data show CDR1 as SGHNT and CDR2 as YENEEA. This CDR3 spans 15 amino acids. Trimming took off 0 bases at V and 2 bases at J, with 8 bases between the two ends. CDR3 nucleotides: TGTGCCAGCAGCTTAGAAGGCGGTACCTACAATGAGCAGTTCTTC. Amino acids: CASSLEGGTYNEQFF.

The J gene is TRBJ2-5, the V gene TRBV5-4; 8 bases line up with TRBD2. From germline, CDR1 is SGHNT and CDR2 YYREEE (reference sequence). V lost 2 bases to trimming and J lost 5 bases; unmatched junction nucleotides: 5. CDR3 length equals 14 residues. The CDR3 is CASSLAGVGETQYF. CDR3 sequence (DNA): TGTGCCAGCAGCTTAGCGGGGGTAGGGGAGACCCAGTACTTC.

The chain links TRBV28 to TRBJ1-1, with 9 bases lining up with TRBD1. CDR3 length equals 14 residues. Germline V gene sequence: CDR1 MDHEN, CDR2 SYDVKM. With 4 bases clipped from V and 7 bases from J, the junction kept 7 bases outside the gene matches. The CDR3 protein is CASSSPGQGNEAFF. The CDR3 region has the DNA TGTGCCAGCAGTTCCCCGGGACAGGGTAATGAAGCTTTCTTT.

This chain uses TRBV9 with TRBJ2-3, with D unclear. The CDR3 contains 12 residues. Germline loops: CDR1 SGDLS, CDR2 YYNGEE. V lost 7 bases to trimming and J lost 0 bases, with 6 bases between them. The CDR3 bases are TGTGCCAGCCAAGCTAGCACAGATACGCAGTATTTT. Its translation: CASQASTDTQYF.

The chain employs TRBV7-9 and TRBJ2-2; 12 bases agree with TRBD2. CDR3 length equals 19 residues. Germline V CDR1 and CDR2: SEHNR, FQNEAQ (reference sequence). Germline trimming cut 2 bases from V and 4 bases from J; bases unmatched to any gene: 11. The CDR3 DNA follows: TGTGCCAGCAGCTTACCCCTTCTAGCGGGAGGGTACGGCACCGGGGAGCTGTTTTTT. Protein: CASSLPLLAGGYGTGELFF.

This clone was counted a few times. The CDR3 sequence: CSVEREINYGYTF. DNA for the CDR3: TGCAGCGTTGAGAGGGAGATCAACTATGGCTACACCTTC. The chain recombines TRBV29-1 with TRBJ1-2; D is ambiguous. Germline CDR1 reads SQVTM; CDR2 reads ANQGSEA. This CDR3 comprises 13 residues. The V end lost 3 bases, the J end lost 2 bases, and 10 bases lay between the germline ends. Together with reference TRBV29-1 and TRBJ1-2, the CDR3 gives the full variable domain: SAVISQKPSRDICQRGTSLTIQCQVDSQVTMMFWYRQQPGQSLTLIATANQGSEATYESGFVIDKFPISRPNLTFSTLTVSNMSPEDSSIYLCSVEREINYGYTFGSGTRLTVV.

This chain connects TRBV27 to TRBJ2-3; 7 bases are shared with TRBD2. The CDR3 consists of 18 residues. Germline values: CDR1 MNHEY, CDR2 SMNVEV (reference sequence). V shed 0 bases and J 6 bases; nucleotides not matched to a gene: 15. This CDR3 is CASSLSTGSGNWFDTQYF. The CDR3 bases are TGTGCCAGCAGTTTATCGACCGGGAGCGGGAACTGGTTTGATACGCAGTATTTT.

This clone was picked up a small number of times. V usage is TRBV6-1 and J usage is TRBJ2-3; TRBD2 aligns across 10 bases. After removal of 2 bases from V and 3 bases from J, the junction contained 8 bases not matched to a gene. The CDR3 is 17 residues long. Germline CDR1 and CDR2: MNHNS and SASEGT. CDR3 region: CASSESQLAGRTDTQYF. CDR3 bases: TGTGCCAGCAGTGAAAGCCAACTAGCGGGAAGGACAGATACGCAGTATTTT.

V is TRBV30 and J is TRBJ2-3; 7 positions match TRBD1. J gave up 0 bases and V 5 bases, and 5 bases lay outside the gene matches. The CDR3 has 14 residues. Germline V gene sequence: CDR1 GTSNPN, CDR2 SVGIG (reference sequence). The CDR3 here is CAWGDSYSTDTQYF. In DNA, the CDR3 is TGTGCCTGGGGGGACAGCTATAGCACAGATACGCAGTATTTT.

This clone was counted a few times. This chain uses TRBV5-4 with TRBJ2-1, with D uncertain. From germline, CDR1 is SGHNT and CDR2 YYREEE (reference sequence). CDR3 length: 15 amino acids. Trimming removed 0 bases from V and 2 bases from J, with 9 bases in between. This CDR3 is CASSLGEPAYNEQFF. The CDR3, as DNA: TGTGCCAGCAGCTTGGGCGAACCTGCCTACAATGAGCAGTTCTTC.

The J gene is TRBJ1-3, the V gene TRBV6-1; D unclear. CDR1 and CDR2 (germline): MNHNS, SASEGT. Between the trimmed V and J ends, which lost 3 bases and 3 bases, there was a span of 15 bases. CDR3 length: 16 residues. The CDR3 region is CASSDGVWSGGNTIYF. The CDR3, as DNA: TGTGCCAGCAGTGATGGGGTTTGGTCAGGTGGAAACACCATATATTTT.

J is TRBJ2-5 and V is TRBV10-2, with a weak D call TRBD1 (7 bases). TRBJ2-7 explains the end of the DNA better; the J call may be wrong. Germline values: CDR1 WSHSY, CDR2 SAAADI. This CDR3 contains 15 residues. CDR3 in DNA: TGCGCCAGCAGTCCTGACAGGGCCGGGGGTGACGAGCAGTACTTC. Translated: CASSPDRAGGDEQYF.

The sample holds a few counts of this clone. The J gene is TRBJ1-2, the V gene TRBV9; tentatively, D is TRBD1 (6 bases). Trimming took 0 bases from V and 5 from J, leaving 11 bases between them. Germline CDR1 is SGDLS and CDR2 is YYNGEE. This CDR3 is 14 amino acids long. The CDR3 loop reads CASSVDGQLYGYTF. CDR3 nucleotides: TGTGCCAGCAGCGTAGACGGACAGTTATATGGCTACACCTTC.

This clone was observed a handful of times. The DNA for the CDR3 is TGCGCCAGCAGCAAAGTCCATAACTATGGCTACACCTTC. It is translated as CASSKVHNYGYTF. The gene calls are TRBV4-3 and TRBJ1-2; D not certain. Trimming stripped 5 bases from V and 1 base from J, with 8 bases between. This CDR3 spans 13 amino acids. The germline CDR1 and CDR2 sequences are LGHNA and YSLEER.

This clone is a singleton in its sample. The chain combines TRBV6-5 with TRBJ1-5; D remains unclear. The germline V gene has CDR1 MNHEY and CDR2 SVGAGI. V lost 9 bases and J 1 base, leaving 13 bases between the germline ends. This CDR3 is built from 14 residues. As DNA, the CDR3 is TGTGCCAGTGTGGGCAGTGGAAGCAATCAGCCCCAGCATTTT. This gives the protein CASVGSGSNQPQHF.

The chain joins TRBV11-1 to TRBJ2-7; D is uncertain. Germline CDR1 and CDR2: SGHAT and FQDESV (reference sequence). This CDR3 has 14 amino acids. Trimming stripped 3 bases from V and 0 bases from J, with 9 bases between. DNA of the CDR3: TGTGCCAGCAGCTTTTACGGCAGCTCCTACGAGCAGTACTTC. As protein: CASSFYGSSYEQYF.

The chain is built from TRBV2 and TRBJ1-2; 11 nucleotides match TRBD1. Germline loops: CDR1 SNHLY, CDR2 FYNNEI. The CDR3 spans 16 residues. V lost 1 base, J lost 3 bases, and 4 bases stayed unmatched. CDR3 DNA sequence: TGTGCCAGCAGTGAAGTTGGGACAGGGGGATACTATGGCTACACCTTC. Protein: CASSEVGTGGYYGYTF.

This chain links TRBV6-4 with TRBJ2-1; 10 bases align to TRBD1. Trimming removed 5 bases from V and 7 bases from J; junction bases left unmatched: 5. The CDR3 loop spans 14 amino acids. CDR1 is MRHNA and CDR2 is SNTAGT in the germline V gene. CDR3 sequence: CASSRDRGWNEQFF. Here the CDR3 DNA reads TGTGCCAGCAGTCGGGACAGGGGATGGAATGAGCAGTTCTTC.

The V gene is TRBV5-4, the J gene TRBJ1-4; D not certain. CDR3 length: 15 residues. Per the germline V gene, CDR1 is SGHNT and CDR2 is YYREEE (reference sequence). Trimming pared 4 bases from V and 6 bases from J, leaving 16 bases between. CDR3 bases: TGTGCCAGCAGCCAAAACCGCGGGTTAGATGAAAAACTGTTTTTT. This gives the protein CASSQNRGLDEKLFF. The full variable domain, completed using reference TRBV5-4 and TRBJ1-4, is ETGVTQSPTHLIKTRGQQVTLRCSSQSGHNTVSWYQQALGQGPQFIFQYYREEENGRGNFPPRFSGLQFPNYSSELNVNALELDDSALYLCASSQNRGLDEKLFFGSGTQLSVL.

J is TRBJ2-6 and V is TRBV11-2; D unresolved. CDR3 length: 13 amino acids. V lost 4 bases to trimming and J lost 4 bases, with 5 bases between them. The germline CDR1 and CDR2 sequences are SGHAT and FQNNGV. The CDR3, as DNA: TGTGCCAGCAGCTCCCAGGGGGCCAACGTCCTGACTTTC. It encodes CASSSQGANVLTF.

This clone was counted only a few times. The chain recombines TRBV30 with TRBJ2-1; perhaps TRBD1 as D (6 bases). This CDR3 region has 14 residues. V lost 3 bases to trimming and J lost 0 bases, with 9 bases between them. From germline, CDR1 is GTSNPN and CDR2 SVGIG (reference sequence). CDR3 protein: CAWSGQISYNEQFF. Written as DNA, the CDR3 is TGTGCCTGGAGCGGACAGATCTCCTACAATGAGCAGTTCTTC.

This clone was detected only once. The chain employs TRBV7-7 and TRBJ2-2; no reliable D call. V lost 4 bases, J lost 2 bases, and 8 bases lay in between. The germline gives CDR1 SSHAT, CDR2 FNYEAQ (reference sequence). The CDR3 sequence is 14 residues long. The CDR3 reads CASSSYSNTGELFF. In nucleotides, the CDR3 is TGTGCCAGCAGCTCGTACTCAAACACCGGGGAGCTGTTTTTT.

The chain couples TRBV5-6 to TRBJ2-7; a possible D gene is TRBD1 (6 bases). Germline V lookup: CDR1 SGHDT, CDR2 YYEEEE. Trimming pared 4 bases from V and 1 base from J, leaving 12 bases between. The CDR3 totals 14 residues. CDR3 region: CASSPMTGSYEQYF. For the CDR3, the DNA is TGTGCCAGCAGCCCGATGACAGGATCCTACGAGCAGTACTTC.